A selection of T cell receptor beta chains follows, all from one sample in a study of shared clonotypes between healthy human individuals. Assay: immunoSEQ multiplex PCR; the TCRdb copy retains only in-frame clones and omits some. Altogether about 1 million clones are present, approximately 68% being singletons, with the ten largest covering nearly 1.5%. The sample comprised memory CD4+ T cells sorted from blood. These receptors originate from a man aged 18 to 30 in good health. The CDR3 runs from the conserved cysteine through the conserved F or W. Each record gives: CDR3 DNA, CDR3 protein, D gene, J gene, clone size, V gene. The D gene is left open where the match is weak. Clone sizes are given selectively: once, few, many, or a class where the clone is expanded.

CDR3nt: TGTGCCAGCTCTTCCGCGGAGGCTGGGGCCAACGTCCTGACTTTC
CDR3aa: CASSSAEAGANVLTF
d_gene: -
j_gene: TRBJ2-6
abundance: -
v_gene: TRBV18

CDR3nt: TGTGCCAGCTCACCACCGAACGGTGATAACTATGGCTACACCTTC
CDR3aa: CASSPPNGDNYGYTF
d_gene: -
j_gene: TRBJ1-2
abundance: -
v_gene: TRBV18

CDR3nt: TGTGCCAGCAGCTTGATGGCGGGGGGCCTGCAGACAGATACGCAGTATTTT
CDR3aa: CASSLMAGGLQTDTQYF
d_gene: TRBD2
j_gene: TRBJ2-3
abundance: -
v_gene: TRBV5-4

CDR3nt: TGTGCCAGCACCGCGGATCGGGGTACCGCCTACGAGCAGTACTTC
CDR3aa: CASTADRGTAYEQYF
d_gene: -
j_gene: TRBJ2-7
abundance: once
v_gene: TRBV5-6

CDR3nt: TGTGCCAGCAGCTTGGAACTAGCGGGGGCCGGGAGTCAAGAGACCCAGTACTTC
CDR3aa: CASSLELAGAGSQETQYF
d_gene: TRBD2
j_gene: TRBJ2-5
abundance: -
v_gene: TRBV5-4

CDR3nt: TGTGCCATCAGTAGGGCGGGGAACACTGAAGCTTTCTTT
CDR3aa: CAISRAGNTEAFF
d_gene: -
j_gene: TRBJ1-1
abundance: -
v_gene: TRBV10-3

CDR3nt: TGTGCCAGCAGCCCCTGGGGACTCAATCAGCCCCAGCATTTT
CDR3aa: CASSPWGLNQPQHF
d_gene: -
j_gene: TRBJ1-5
abundance: -
v_gene: TRBV7-8

CDR3nt: TGCGCCAGCAGTGACCAGCGGGAGTCCTCCTACGAGCAGTACTTC
CDR3aa: CASSDQRESSYEQYF
d_gene: TRBD2
j_gene: TRBJ2-7
abundance: once
v_gene: TRBV10-1

CDR3nt: TGTGCCAGCAGCTTGGCGGGTGAGGCTTTCTTT
CDR3aa: CASSLAGEAFF
d_gene: -
j_gene: TRBJ1-1
abundance: few
v_gene: TRBV7-9

CDR3nt: TGTGCCAGCAGTGATCAGGGGGCGTTTAGCGAGCAGTACTTC
CDR3aa: CASSDQGAFSEQYF
d_gene: TRBD1
j_gene: TRBJ2-7
abundance: -
v_gene: TRBV25-1

CDR3nt: TGTGCCAGCAGTGTGACGGGTCAACAGGGGTCAAATTCACCCCTCCACTTT
CDR3aa: CASSVTGQQGSNSPLHF
d_gene: TRBD1
j_gene: TRBJ1-6
abundance: -
v_gene: TRBV6-1

CDR3nt: TGTGCCAGCAGTAACCGGGACCGAGCTAACTATGGCTACACCTTC
CDR3aa: CASSNRDRANYGYTF
d_gene: -
j_gene: TRBJ1-2
abundance: -
v_gene: TRBV6-5

CDR3nt: TGTGCCAGCAGAAAATCGGGTAGCAATCAGCCCCAGCATTTT
CDR3aa: CASRKSGSNQPQHF
d_gene: -
j_gene: TRBJ1-5
abundance: -
v_gene: TRBV6-5

CDR3nt: TGTGCCAGTAGTGAACAGGCGAACACTGAAGCTTTCTTT
CDR3aa: CASSEQANTEAFF
d_gene: -
j_gene: TRBJ1-1
abundance: few
v_gene: TRBV19

CDR3nt: TGTGCCAGAACCCCCCCGCTAGCGGGAATGGAAGAGACCCAGTACTTC
CDR3aa: CARTPPLAGMEETQYF
d_gene: TRBD2
j_gene: TRBJ2-5
abundance: -
v_gene: TRBV5-3

CDR3nt: TGCGCCAGCAGCTTGGCCGAAGGAACTGGCTACACCTTC
CDR3aa: CASSLAEGTGYTF
d_gene: -
j_gene: TRBJ1-2
abundance: -
v_gene: TRBV5-1

CDR3nt: TGTGCCAGCAGCCCCCTTTCAGGCGGGAGAACTCGAGTGTACTTC
CDR3aa: CASSPLSGGRTRVYF
d_gene: TRBD2
j_gene: TRBJ2-7
abundance: -
v_gene: TRBV14

CDR3nt: TGTGCCAGCTCACCCGCGGCGGACAGGGGTCCGAACACTGAAGCTTTCTTT
CDR3aa: CASSPAADRGPNTEAFF
d_gene: TRBD1
j_gene: TRBJ1-1
abundance: -
v_gene: TRBV18

CDR3nt: TGCAGCGTGGATACAGTAGGACAGGGCACTGAAGCTTTCTTT
CDR3aa: CSVDTVGQGTEAFF
d_gene: TRBD1
j_gene: TRBJ1-1
abundance: -
v_gene: TRBV29-1

CDR3nt: TGTGCCAGCAGCGGAATACAGGTCGGAGAGACCCAGTACTTC
CDR3aa: CASSGIQVGETQYF
d_gene: -
j_gene: TRBJ2-5
abundance: -
v_gene: TRBV5-6

CDR3nt: TGCGCCAGCAGCTCCCTCCCCATAGGGACTAGCGGGAGAGATACGCAGTATTTT
CDR3aa: CASSSLPIGTSGRDTQYF
d_gene: TRBD2
j_gene: TRBJ2-3
abundance: -
v_gene: TRBV5-1

CDR3nt: TGTGCCAGCAGTCCCGCTCTGTGGACAGGACTTTCACCCCTCCACTTT
CDR3aa: CASSPALWTGLSPLHF
d_gene: TRBD1
j_gene: TRBJ1-6
abundance: -
v_gene: TRBV14

CDR3nt: TGCGCCAGCAGCTTGGTCCCGGCCGGCAGCGGGGGTACAGATACGCAGTATTTT
CDR3aa: CASSLVPAGSGGTDTQYF
d_gene: TRBD2
j_gene: TRBJ2-3
abundance: -
v_gene: TRBV5-1

CDR3nt: TGTGCCAGCAGCTTAGACCGGGGCGGTGAGCAGTTCTTC
CDR3aa: CASSLDRGGEQFF
d_gene: -
j_gene: TRBJ2-1
abundance: -
v_gene: TRBV11-2

CDR3nt: TGTGCCATCACGCTAAGACAGCTATTT
CDR3aa: CAITLRQLF
d_gene: -
j_gene: TRBJ1-1
abundance: -
v_gene: TRBV6-1

CDR3nt: TGTGCCAGCAGGGGACTGAGTTCCTACGAGCAGTACTTC
CDR3aa: CASRGLSSYEQYF
d_gene: -
j_gene: TRBJ2-7
abundance: -
v_gene: TRBV6-5

CDR3nt: TGCGCCAGCAGCTCCGGGACTACAAACACCGGGGAGCTGTTTTTT
CDR3aa: CASSSGTTNTGELFF
d_gene: TRBD2
j_gene: TRBJ2-2
abundance: -
v_gene: TRBV5-1

CDR3nt: TGTGCCAGCAGCTTACAAGCGGGAGGACACAATGAGCAGTTCTTC
CDR3aa: CASSLQAGGHNEQFF
d_gene: TRBD2
j_gene: TRBJ2-1
abundance: -
v_gene: TRBV7-2

CDR3nt: TGTGCCTGGAGTGTACGTGGGACCGGGGAGCTGTTTTTT
CDR3aa: CAWSVRGTGELFF
d_gene: -
j_gene: TRBJ2-2
abundance: -
v_gene: TRBV30

CDR3nt: TGCAGTGCGAGGGCCGATGAGCAGTTCTTC
CDR3aa: CSARADEQFF
d_gene: -
j_gene: TRBJ2-1
abundance: few
v_gene: TRBV20-1

CDR3nt: TGTGCCAGCAGCTTCGACAGGACCGATGAGCAGTTCTTC
CDR3aa: CASSFDRTDEQFF
d_gene: -
j_gene: TRBJ2-1
abundance: -
v_gene: TRBV7-3

CDR3nt: TGTGCCACCTTGGGGGGCAGTATCTACGAGCAGTACTTC
CDR3aa: CATLGGSIYEQYF
d_gene: -
j_gene: TRBJ2-7
abundance: few
v_gene: TRBV28

CDR3nt: TGTGCCAGCAGCCTCCCTACCGACAGGAGGGGCTACGAGCAGTACTTC
CDR3aa: CASSLPTDRRGYEQYF
d_gene: -
j_gene: TRBJ2-7
abundance: -
v_gene: TRBV5-6

CDR3nt: TGTGCCAGCAGCTCACAGGGACTAGCATTTGAGGATACGCAGTATTTT
CDR3aa: CASSSQGLAFEDTQYF
d_gene: TRBD2
j_gene: TRBJ2-3
abundance: few
v_gene: TRBV11-1

CDR3nt: TGTGCCACCAAATACTCCGGACAGTCCAACACTGAAGCTTTCTTT
CDR3aa: CATKYSGQSNTEAFF
d_gene: -
j_gene: TRBJ1-1
abundance: -
v_gene: TRBV19

CDR3nt: TGTGCCAGTAGTACGCAAGCCAATGAGCAGTTCTTC
CDR3aa: CASSTQANEQFF
d_gene: -
j_gene: TRBJ2-1
abundance: once
v_gene: TRBV19

CDR3nt: TGTGCCTGGGGCGACAGGAGACAAGGGCAGTTCTTC
CDR3aa: CAWGDRRQGQFF
d_gene: -
j_gene: TRBJ2-1
abundance: -
v_gene: TRBV30

CDR3nt: TGTGCCAGCAGTCCCGTGGGGGGGCAAGGCTATGGCTACACCTTC
CDR3aa: CASSPVGGQGYGYTF
d_gene: -
j_gene: TRBJ1-2
abundance: few
v_gene: TRBV25-1

CDR3nt: TGTGCCAGCAGTTTAGGACAGGGCAATGGGGAGCCCCAGCATTTT
CDR3aa: CASSLGQGNGEPQHF
d_gene: TRBD1
j_gene: TRBJ1-5
abundance: -
v_gene: TRBV28

CDR3nt: TGCGCCAGCAGCGATAACCGGGACAGGGGGATCACTGAAGCTTTCTTT
CDR3aa: CASSDNRDRGITEAFF
d_gene: TRBD1
j_gene: TRBJ1-1
abundance: many
v_gene: TRBV5-1

CDR3nt: TGTGCCAGCAGCGTAGTAGGGACCTACGAGCAGTACTTC
CDR3aa: CASSVVGTYEQYF
d_gene: -
j_gene: TRBJ2-7
abundance: few
v_gene: TRBV9

CDR3nt: TGTGCCAGCAGCCAGAGAGCTTCCTACGAGCAGTACTTC
CDR3aa: CASSQRASYEQYF
d_gene: -
j_gene: TRBJ2-7
abundance: -
v_gene: TRBV4-2

CDR3nt: TGTGCCAGCAGCGTTGGAGGGGGTGCCCTATCCAATGAGCAGTTCTTC
CDR3aa: CASSVGGGALSNEQFF
d_gene: -
j_gene: TRBJ2-1
abundance: -
v_gene: TRBV9

CDR3nt: TGTGCCAGCAGCTTGGCAGGGGGCGACCATAATTCACCCCTCCACTTT
CDR3aa: CASSLAGGDHNSPLHF
d_gene: TRBD1
j_gene: TRBJ1-6
abundance: -
v_gene: TRBV5-4

CDR3nt: TGTGCCAGCAGTGAAGAGGGGACAGGGGTAGCTGGCTACACCTTC
CDR3aa: CASSEEGTGVAGYTF
d_gene: TRBD1
j_gene: TRBJ1-2
abundance: -
v_gene: TRBV25-1

CDR3nt: TGCAGCGTACAGGACGCCGGGGAGCTGTTTTTT
CDR3aa: CSVQDAGELFF
d_gene: -
j_gene: TRBJ2-2
abundance: few
v_gene: TRBV29-1

CDR3nt: TGCGCCAGCAGCATCGGGACAGGGGATGGCTACACCTTC
CDR3aa: CASSIGTGDGYTF
d_gene: TRBD1
j_gene: TRBJ1-2
abundance: -
v_gene: TRBV5-1

CDR3nt: TGTGCCAGCAGTCCTCGGACAATTAGCTCCTACAATGAGCAGTTCTTC
CDR3aa: CASSPRTISSYNEQFF
d_gene: -
j_gene: TRBJ2-1
abundance: -
v_gene: TRBV28

CDR3nt: TGTGCCAGCAGGAATTGCGCCGGGACAGGGGAATACGAGCAGTACTTC
CDR3aa: CASRNCAGTGEYEQYF
d_gene: -
j_gene: TRBJ2-7
abundance: -
v_gene: TRBV21-1

CDR3nt: TGTGCCAGCAGCTTAGTGGCCCAGCCCCAGCATTTT
CDR3aa: CASSLVAQPQHF
d_gene: -
j_gene: TRBJ1-5
abundance: -
v_gene: TRBV7-2

CDR3nt: TGTGCCAGCAGAGGGCCAGGGGTTCGCTACGAGCAGTACTTC
CDR3aa: CASRGPGVRYEQYF
d_gene: -
j_gene: TRBJ2-7
abundance: -
v_gene: TRBV28

CDR3nt: TGCGCCAGCAGCCCATCGGAGGTTTGGACTGAAGCTTTCTTT
CDR3aa: CASSPSEVWTEAFF
d_gene: -
j_gene: TRBJ1-1
abundance: -
v_gene: TRBV4-1

CDR3nt: TGTGCCAGCAGCTTGTTTAGTGGAGGTCTGCCGAACACTGAAGCTTTCTTT
CDR3aa: CASSLFSGGLPNTEAFF
d_gene: -
j_gene: TRBJ1-1
abundance: -
v_gene: TRBV5-5